What follows are 12 T cell receptor beta chains derived from one specimen sequenced in a study of shared clonotypes between healthy human individuals (dated by TCRdb to 2020 to 2021). Libraries were made using the immunoSEQ multiplex PCR assay. Here the immuneACCESS table is served through TCRdb, limited to in-frame sequences with V and J called. Missing clones are a known gap in these copies; in checked studies unresolved V genes cover under half, and the rest lacks a known reason. The sample yields 950,000 to 1,300,000 clones; about 74% were counted once. The biggest ten clones account for approximately 1.5% of the sample. Material: memory CD4+ T cells sorted from blood. Read against the paper, the sample's cell subset or site label means: CD45RA-negative fraction. These receptors all stem from a man younger than 30 in good health.

About this clone itself: It differs at one base from a far larger clone, so likely a read error. The gene calls are TRBV11-1 and TRBJ1-1; 9 bases match TRBD1. Losses at the gene ends were 4 bases for V and 1 base for J; bases not matched to a gene: 1. CDR3 size: 14 residues. CDR1 is SGHAT, CDR2 FQDESV, per germline (reference sequence). CDR3 bases: TGTGCCAGCAGCTGGGGACAGGGGAACACTGAAGCTTTCTTT. Translating it yields CASSWGQGNTEAFF.

This rearrangement joins TRBV6-8 to TRBJ2-3; 9 bases map to TRBD2. The CDR3 totals 15 residues. With V trimmed by 7 bases and J by 5 bases, 10 bases remained unmatched. The germline V gene encodes CDR1 MNHGY and CDR2 SAAAGT. CDR3 region: CASNNAGGPEDTQYF. CDR3 nucleotides: TGTGCCAGCAATAATGCGGGGGGGCCCGAAGATACGCAGTATTTT.

This clone turned up a few times. The chain carries TRBV28 and TRBJ1-4, with D tentatively TRBD1 (5 bases). The germline gives CDR1 MDHEN, CDR2 SYDVKM. V was pared by 4 bases and J by 7 bases, with 10 bases between. The CDR3 consists of 13 residues. This chain's CDR3 is CASSSRGREKLFF. The CDR3 coding sequence is TGTGCCAGCAGTTCAAGGGGACGTGAAAAACTGTTTTTT. Filled out from reference TRBV28 and TRBJ1-4, the complete variable domain reads DVKVTQSSRYLVKRTGEKVFLECVQDMDHENMFWYRQDPGLGLRLIYFSYDVKMKEKGDIPEGYSVSREKKERFSLILESASTNQTSMYLCASSSRGREKLFFGSGTQLSVL.

The J gene is TRBJ1-2, the V gene TRBV30; D is unclear. CDR3 length: 15 amino acids. Per germline, CDR1 GTSNPN and CDR2 SVGIG (reference sequence). V dropped 4 bases and J dropped 2 bases, with 17 bases sitting between them. The CDR3 here is CAWKSGNLNNYGYTF. The DNA of the CDR3 is TGTGCCTGGAAATCTGGGAATTTGAACAACTATGGCTACACCTTC.

The CDR3 is CASSGLAGREKLFF. Written as DNA, the CDR3 is TGTGCCAGCAGTGGCCTCGCGGGCAGGGAAAAACTGTTTTTT. This sequence joins TRBV2 and TRBJ1-4; no clear D gene. V lost 4 bases to trimming and J lost 8 bases, with 14 bases between them. The CDR3 loop spans 14 amino acids. Germline CDR1 SNHLY, CDR2 FYNNEI.

The gene calls are TRBV19 and TRBJ2-5, with D perhaps TRBD1 (5 bases). V lost 1 base to trimming and J lost 5 bases, with 17 bases between them. CDR3 size: 16 residues. The germline V gene encodes CDR1 LNHDA and CDR2 SQIVND (reference sequence). CDR3 in DNA: TGTGCCAGTAGTATAGGTCGCCCCACAGGCCAGGAGACCCAGTACTTC. Protein sequence: CASSIGRPTGQETQYF.

This CDR3 reads CASSLADGSSYNEQFF. The DNA of the CDR3 is TGTGCCAGCAGCTTGGCCGACGGCAGCTCCTACAATGAGCAGTTCTTC. The J gene is TRBJ2-1, the V gene TRBV5-4, with D uncertain. The V and J ends lost 0 bases and 0 bases respectively, with 10 bases between them. The V gene's germline CDR1 is SGHNT and CDR2 YYREEE (reference sequence). The CDR3 runs to 16 residues. The full variable domain, with the rest looked up from reference TRBV5-4 and TRBJ2-1, is ETGVTQSPTHLIKTRGQQVTLRCSSQSGHNTVSWYQQALGQGPQFIFQYYREEENGRGNFPPRFSGLQFPNYSSELNVNALELDDSALYLCASSLADGSSYNEQFFGPGTRLTVL.

This clone was observed a few times. This chain connects TRBV5-1 to TRBJ2-7; 14 bases match TRBD2. The germline V gene has CDR1 SGHRS and CDR2 YFSETQ. The CDR3 length is 17 residues. The V and J ends lost 5 bases and 1 base, in that order; junction bases with no gene match: 8. The CDR3 reads CASRRGLAGVLSYEQYF. The DNA for the CDR3 is TGCGCCAGCAGACGGGGACTAGCGGGGGTGCTATCCTACGAGCAGTACTTC.

The chain couples TRBV10-2 to TRBJ1-2, with D possibly matching TRBD1 (5 bases). V lost 4 bases and J lost 5, with 11 bases in between. The CDR3 is made up of 13 amino acids. Germline lookup yields CDR1 WSHSY and CDR2 SAAADI. In nucleotides, the CDR3 is TGCGCCAGCAGTGCAGGGTACGGTTATGGCTACACCTTC. It encodes CASSAGYGYGYTF.

The rearrangement uses TRBV5-6 and TRBJ1-3; maybe TRBD1 (6 bases). V lost 4 bases and J lost 4, with 15 bases in between. The CDR3 spans 15 residues. CDR1 and CDR2 from the germline V gene are SGHDT and YYEEEE. Here the CDR3 DNA reads TGTGCCAGCAGCGCACAGGGCCCTTCGGGAAACACCATATATTTT. It encodes CASSAQGPSGNTIYF.

V and J are TRBV28 and TRBJ2-7; 8 nucleotides align to TRBD2. The germline V gene has CDR1 MDHEN and CDR2 SYDVKM. This CDR3 contains 16 residues. J was trimmed by 0 bases and V by 8 bases; bases with no gene match: 12. In nucleotides, the CDR3 is TGTGCCAGCGGTGAGTTGTTGCGGGAGGCCTCCTACGAGCAGTACTTC. It yields the protein CASGELLREASYEQYF.

The rearrangement joins TRBV30 to TRBJ2-2; TRBD2 agrees at 8 bases. The CDR3 is made up of 13 amino acids. Germline V lookup: CDR1 GTSNPN, CDR2 SVGIG (reference sequence). J lost 6 bases, V lost 1 base, and 1 base had no gene match. As DNA, the CDR3 is TGTGCCTGGAGTGCGGGAGGGCCCGGGGAGCTGTTTTTT. It is translated as CAWSAGGPGELFF.